The following is a TCR beta chain sequence with its context. The antigen remains undetermined. This entry is derived from a study of post-analysis software for immune sequencing data. In the study overall: Patients had relapsing-remitting, secondary progressive or progressive-relapsing multiple sclerosis; some lacked subtype. Broader study findings: The normalized Chao1 diversity of multiple sclerosis patients was significantly lower than that of controls. The F measure placed samples prepared in the same batch into strongly shared clusters. A few TRBV segments, TRBV5-6, TRBV5-1 and TRBV20-1 among them, were found more frequent in patients than controls.

Libraries were made from TCR beta cDNA, and they carried unique molecular identifiers. cDNA molecules numbering some 500,000 came from approximately 1 to 10 million T cells. TCRdb recomputed calls from the PCR reads with MiXCR, one row per CDR3 protein. Found here are some 890,000 distinct CDR3 sequences, around 53% of them singletons; the top ten hold roughly 4.4%. Looked up from germline, CDR1 is SGHTA and CDR2 is FQGNSA. This CDR3 has 15 residues. V was shortened by 1 base and J by 7 bases, with 16 bases between the two germline ends. The source material was blood. V is TRBV7-2 and J is TRBJ1-2, with unresolved D. This receptor was obtained from a girl aged 5-17 years with multiple sclerosis. DNA for the CDR3: TGTGCCAGCAGCTTAGGGGGAAACTCGGGCCGTGGCTACACCTTC. Encoded protein: CASSLGGNSGRGYTF. Supplemented by reference TRBV7-2 and TRBJ1-2, the full variable domain reads GAGVSQSPSNKVTEKGKDVELRCDPISGHTALYWYRQSLGQGLEFLIYFQGNSAPDKSGLPSDRFSAERTGGSVSTLTIQRTQQEDSAVYLCASSLGGNSGRGYTFGSGTRLTVV.